This T cell receptor (beta chain) was sequenced during a study of T cells after yellow fever vaccination. With V trimmed by 4 bases and J by 0 bases, 8 bases remained unmatched. This CDR3 is built from 16 residues. CDR1 and CDR2 (germline): SEHNR, FQNEAQ (reference sequence). This clonotype was counted between two and nine times. 5'RACE template switching produced TCR cDNA carrying a universal primer site and UMIs. Each CDR3 protein gets one entry after TCRdb re-called the 5' RACE reads with MiXCR. The sample lists 300,000 or so distinct CDR3 sequences; roughly 7% were seen once. The chain has TRBV7-9 and TRBJ1-1, with 7 bases that match TRBD1. The receptor was derived from a man aged 18-30 years who received the YFV17D yellow fever vaccine. The starting material was PBMCs, obtained about 49 days after the first yellow fever vaccination. As DNA, the CDR3 is TGTGCCAGCAGCTGGGACAGCCTAAGCATGAACACTGAAGCTTTCTTT. The encoded protein is CASSWDSLSMNTEAFF.